Below are 5 T cell receptor beta chains sequenced from a single sample in a study of T cell repertoires in cytomegalovirus infection. Antigen specificity for these receptors is unknown. MiXCR, applied by TCRdb to the reads, yields one record per CDR3 protein. In the table there are roughly 500,000 distinct CDR3 sequences, more than 30% of which are singletons. Sequenced here: cultured PBMCs, sampled from culture after CMV antigen stimulation. The receptors here all came from a human donor in good health (CMV status not recorded). Some clones in this sample may be carry-over from other donors' samples.

This clonotype has a count of ten or more. One end of the junction is discordant with germline, which a read error may explain. The chain uses TRBV12-3 or TRBV12-4 and TRBJ1-2, with 7 bases matching TRBD1. The CDR3 extends over 14 amino acids. CDR3 coding DNA: TGTGCCAGCAGCTTAGGGACAGAGAACTATGGCTACACCTTC. Amino acids: CASSLGTENYGYTF.

This clonotype was observed many times. The chain employs TRBV7-2 and TRBJ2-3; D remains ambiguous. Trimming removed 3 bases from V and 10 bases from J, with 20 bases in between. The V gene's germline CDR1 is SGHTA and CDR2 FQGNSA. CDR3 length equals 15 residues. Here the CDR3 DNA reads TGTGCCAGCAGCTTTGACGGTACTGAGACCGCTGCGCAGTATTTT. This sequence encodes CASSFDGTETAAQYF.

In DNA, the CDR3 is TGTGCCACCAGTGATCCCGGACTAGCGGGGACCAATGAGCAGTTCTTC. It translates to CATSDPGLAGTNEQFF. The chain joins TRBV24-1 to TRBJ2-1; 12 bases agree with TRBD2. The CDR3 spans 16 residues. V was clipped by 3 bases and J by 6 bases; unmatched bases: 5. Germline values: CDR1 KGHDR, CDR2 SFDVKD.

This clonotype was seen a few times. The rearrangement joins TRBV7-2 to TRBJ2-7, with D perhaps being TRBD1 or TRBD2 (6 bases each). Per germline, CDR1 SGHTA and CDR2 FQGNSA. This CDR3 comprises 14 residues. V lost 3 bases to trimming and J lost 2 bases, with 11 bases between them. This chain's CDR3 is CASSFGRGPYEQYF. The DNA for the CDR3 is TGTGCCAGCAGCTTTGGTCGGGGGCCCTACGAGCAGTACTTC.

This chain uses TRBV24-1 with TRBJ2-3; D gene ambiguous. The CDR3 is made up of 13 amino acids. The V gene's germline CDR1 is KGHDR and CDR2 SFDVKD. Trimming left V 10 bases short and J 0 bases short, with 10 bases between. The CDR3 bases are TGTGCCACGAAGCCAGCTAGCACAGATACGCAGTATTTT. Protein sequence: CATKPASTDTQYF.